The clone carrying this T cell receptor beta chain was seen a few times. The sample contains more than one DNA sequence encoding this CDR3. The participants were between roughly 18 and 89 years old and came from roughly 24 US areas. Before being deemed recovered, Cohort 3 donors had two negative PCRs, clearance, or symptom resolution. Germline assignment: CDR1 MNHEY and CDR2 SMNVEV (reference sequence). This CDR3 is built from 13 residues. V lost 2 bases to trimming and J lost 4 bases; unmatched junction nucleotides: 0. Clones were sequenced by immunoSEQ multiplex PCR, and TCRdb holds only the in-frame ones, with some missing. The table lists approximately 470,000 clones, around 90% of them singletons. This sample is part of a study of blood T cell repertoires in COVID-19. Study at large: PBMCs, B-cell-depleted T cells, or T cells were the source of the cDNA or gDNA that made up the material.

What was sequenced was PBMCs or T cells enriched from blood (not recorded which). V is TRBV27 and J is TRBJ2-7; 9 bases align to TRBD1. The receptor was isolated from a woman younger than 35 who had recovered from COVID-19. The CDR3 DNA reads TGTGCCAGCAGTTTAGACAGGGGGTACGAGCAGTACTTC. This sequence encodes CASSLDRGYEQYF.